This TCR beta chain is drawn from a study of OX40 agonist ivuxolimab in advanced cancers. Background on the study: The study enrolled dose-escalation patients with hepatocellular carcinoma, melanoma, renal cell or head and neck cancer.

Regarding this clone: What it binds is unknown.

Assay used: immunoSEQ multiplex PCR; TCRdb lists only in-frame clones, some missing. This sample has 100,000 to 110,000 clones, with approximately 91% found just once. The study's findings and limits: At 0.1 to 3.0 mg/kg, clonal expansion of CD4+ and CD8+ blood T cells had occurred by week 6. More expanded clones were found, on average, in CD8+ than in CD4+ T cells. Antigen targets of the expanded peripheral T cells went undetermined.

The specimen was CD4+ or CD8+ T cells sorted from blood, collected in a trial of the OX40 agonist ivuxolimab. The clonotype was recovered from an adult with an advanced solid tumor such as melanoma, head and neck, liver or kidney cancer.

CDR3 amino acids: CASSLQAGLSYEQYF. CDR3 DNA: TGTGCCAGCAGCTTACAAGCGGGATTGTCCTACGAGCAGTACTTC. The V gene is TRBV5-4, the J gene TRBJ2-7; TRBD2 aligns across 7 bases. CDR3 length: 15 amino acids. Germline V gene sequence: CDR1 SGHNT, CDR2 YYREEE (reference sequence). V lost 2 bases to trimming and J lost 1 base; unmatched junction nucleotides: 6.